This entry is about one T cell receptor beta chain. Its antigen is still unknown. No clone much larger than this one lies a single base away; base qualities are absent. The data stem from a study of beta chain features in type 1 diabetes (dated by TCRdb to the late 2010s). Notes on the research overall: Mean age, gender distribution, total cell number and subset yield were not different between patients and healthy donors. A total of 85 million to 140 million sorted cells were examined across all samples, and a strong correlation was observed between cell number per subset and RNA yield. In the study, TCRB repertoires of sorted circulating CD4+ T cell subsets from recently diagnosed type 1 diabetes patients were compared with those of matched healthy donors. Naive and central memory subsets were obtained from all 28 donors, but regulatory and stem cell-like memory subsets were isolated from only 8 patients and roughly 8 healthy donors. Summary of the overall study and its limitations: In all four CD4+ subsets, TCRB CDR3 length was moderately but significantly shorter in type 1 diabetes patients. At VDJ recombination sites, patients with type 1 diabetes made fewer insertions and deleted more nucleotides, a pattern implying thymic rearrangement abnormalities. Naive, central memory and regulatory TCRB repertoires appeared to be more alike among patients than among healthy donors. Shorter templates might be favored by PCR, yet because patient and control samples were amplified and corrected together, any such skew would affect both groups equally. Sequencing cDNA rather than genomic DNA could over-represent highly expressing activated cells, although activation and CD3 levels did not differ between groups. Because small numbers of individuals were included in the HLA sub-analyses, any influence of HLA type on TCRB rearrangement was left unresolved.

The High Capacity cDNA Reverse Transcription Kit was used to reverse transcribe all of the isolated RNA, meaning that expressed TCRB transcripts were what got sequenced. Naive, central memory and regulatory T cell samples underwent deep immunoSEQ sequencing, averaging around 3.9 million total reads per sample. Sorted cells were lysed in RLT buffer and RNA was extracted with DNase-treated RNeasy Micro or Mini kits, depending on cell number. To prevent cross-contamination, every cell subset was processed on its own, while patient and healthy donor samples were processed together. The immunoSEQ multiplex PCR was used to amplify TCRB sequences from cDNA, yielding 87-bp fragments that span the CDR3 region. Amplicons were sequenced on the Illumina HiSeq platform. Turning to the authors' computational methods: PCR bias was computationally corrected using synthetic template baselines, reads within Hamming distance 2 were collapsed, and singletons that could not be merged were discarded. Reads were aligned against IMGT so that V, D and J genes, CDR3 length and insertions or deletions at six rearrangement sites could be assigned. Clonotype counts were normalized to sorted cell number within each subset before computing true diversity and Gini coefficients with the tcR R package. The overlap coefficient, calculated on TCRB nucleotide sequences, was used to quantify repertoire sharing. Out-of-frame TCRB sequences from naive cells were analyzed to stand in for the pre-selection repertoire. TCRdb retrieved this table from immuneACCESS and kept in-frame rearrangements only. Not all clones are present; in checked studies, unresolved V genes account for under half, and no reason is known for the remainder. The V and J calls and clone size are taken from that table; D and trimming were inferred from the DNA. The sample has over 600,000 clones on record, around an eighth of them singletons. More than 0.1% of the sample is in the top ten clones.

Measured from the cysteine to the phenylalanine, the CDR3 is 16 residues long. Only the CDR3 region is kept as DNA, spanning 48 bases read in frame from base 1. The germline ends are 19 bases apart after V is trimmed by 3 bases and J by 7 bases. The germline V gene specifies ENHRY as CDR1 and SYGVKD as CDR2. From each donor, a single peripheral blood sample of roughly 0.11 L on average was drawn into heparinised tubes. A BD FACSAria II was used to sort naive, central memory, regulatory and stem cell-like memory CD4+ T cells with a panel that included CD45RO, CCR7, CD25, CD127, CD95 and CD27. A purity above 98% was achieved for all sorted populations. PBMCs were isolated immediately by Lymphoprep density gradient centrifugation and stained directly without culture. So that batch effects would be minimized, each experiment stained and sorted samples in pairs, pairing one healthy donor with one patient.

The source is a man aged 25-45 years with type 1 diabetes. Sequenced material: naive CD4+ T cells from blood. What this sample's cell subset or site label stands for: true naive CD4+ T cells. The chain was built from TRBV10-3 and TRBJ1-5, with a tentative D gene TRBD1 over 5 matching bases. The DNA reads as follows: TGTGCCATCAGTGAAACCGCCGGGGGATTTCGGCAGCCCCAGCATTTT. It codes for CAISETAGGFRQPQHF.